The T cell receptor beta chain under discussion was sequenced for a study of cytomegalovirus exposure and HLA in healthy donors. Overall study findings and caveats: Cytomegalovirus status was reportedly diagnosed by the classifier with high specificity and sensitivity. Whilst most TCR sequences proved rare, a subset of public TCRs occurred across many donors. Altogether, around 160 TCR beta chains were recorded as cytomegalovirus-associated. In vitro work confirmed that three CMV-associated chains recognize CMV antigens.

This CDR3 spans 15 amino acids. J was trimmed by 0 bases and V by 3 bases; bases with no gene match: 3. The germline CDR1 and CDR2 sequences are SGDLS and YYNGEE. The data were produced by immunoSEQ multiplex PCR, yet TCRdb's version contains in-frame clones alone and is incomplete. The sample contains about 360,000 clones, about nine tenths of which appear only once. As for this clone: What it binds is not known.

The specimen was PBMCs. The chain uses TRBV9 and TRBJ2-3, with 8 positions matching TRBD1. The source of this sequence is a young woman in good health and CMV-seronegative. CDR3 nucleotide sequence: TGTGCCAGCAGCGCCGACAGGGGAAGCACAGATACGCAGTATTTT. Its translation is CASSADRGSTDTQYF.